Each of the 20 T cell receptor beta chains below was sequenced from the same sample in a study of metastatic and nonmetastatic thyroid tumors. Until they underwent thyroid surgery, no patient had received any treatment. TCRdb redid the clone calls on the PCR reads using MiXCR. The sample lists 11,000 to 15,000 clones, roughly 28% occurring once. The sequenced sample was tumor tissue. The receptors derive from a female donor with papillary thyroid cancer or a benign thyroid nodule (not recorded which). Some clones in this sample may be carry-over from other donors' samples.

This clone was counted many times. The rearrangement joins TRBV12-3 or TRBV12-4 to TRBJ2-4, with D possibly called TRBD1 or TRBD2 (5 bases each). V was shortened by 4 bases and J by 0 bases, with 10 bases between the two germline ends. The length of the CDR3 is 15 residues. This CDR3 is CASSSFGTAKNIQYF. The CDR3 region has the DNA TGTGCCAGCAGTTCGTTTGGGACAGCCAAAAACATTCAGTACTTC.

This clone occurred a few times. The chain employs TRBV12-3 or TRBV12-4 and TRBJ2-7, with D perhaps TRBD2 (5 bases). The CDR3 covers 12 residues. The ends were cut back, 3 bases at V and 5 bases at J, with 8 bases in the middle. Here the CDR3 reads CASSFPGNEQYF. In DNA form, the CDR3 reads TGTGCCAGCAGTTTCCCGGGGAACGAGCAGTACTTC.

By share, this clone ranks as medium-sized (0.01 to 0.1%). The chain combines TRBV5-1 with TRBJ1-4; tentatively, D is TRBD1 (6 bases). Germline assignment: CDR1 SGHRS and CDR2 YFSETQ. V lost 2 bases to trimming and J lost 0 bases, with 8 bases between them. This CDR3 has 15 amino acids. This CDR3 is CASSLGTSTNEKLFF. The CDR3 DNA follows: TGCGCCAGCAGCTTAGGGACATCAACTAATGAAAAACTGTTTTTT.

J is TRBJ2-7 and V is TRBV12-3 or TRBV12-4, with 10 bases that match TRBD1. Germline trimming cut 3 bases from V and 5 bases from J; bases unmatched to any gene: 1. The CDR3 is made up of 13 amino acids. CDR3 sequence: CASSFGTGDEQYF. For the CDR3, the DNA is TGTGCCAGCAGTTTTGGGACAGGGGACGAGCAGTACTTC.

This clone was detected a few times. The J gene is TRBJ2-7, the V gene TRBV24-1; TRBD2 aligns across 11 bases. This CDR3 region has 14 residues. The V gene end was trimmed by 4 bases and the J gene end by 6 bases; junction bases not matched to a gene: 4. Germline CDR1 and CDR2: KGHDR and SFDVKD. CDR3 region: CATSDAGLAGEQYF. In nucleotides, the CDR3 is TGTGCCACCAGTGACGCAGGACTAGCGGGCGAGCAGTACTTC.

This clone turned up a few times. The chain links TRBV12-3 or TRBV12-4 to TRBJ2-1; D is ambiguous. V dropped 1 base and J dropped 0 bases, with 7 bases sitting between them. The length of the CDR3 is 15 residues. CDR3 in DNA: TGTGCCAGCAGTTTAGGCGGAAGCTCCTACAATGAGCAGTTCTTC. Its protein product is CASSLGGSSYNEQFF.

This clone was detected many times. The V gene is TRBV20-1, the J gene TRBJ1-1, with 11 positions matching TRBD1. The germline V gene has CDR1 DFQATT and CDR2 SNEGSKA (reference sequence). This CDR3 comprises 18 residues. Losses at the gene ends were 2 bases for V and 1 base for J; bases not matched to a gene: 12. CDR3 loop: CSARSGQGAGYENTEAFF. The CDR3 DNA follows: TGCAGTGCTAGAAGTGGACAGGGGGCTGGTTATGAGAACACTGAAGCTTTCTTT.

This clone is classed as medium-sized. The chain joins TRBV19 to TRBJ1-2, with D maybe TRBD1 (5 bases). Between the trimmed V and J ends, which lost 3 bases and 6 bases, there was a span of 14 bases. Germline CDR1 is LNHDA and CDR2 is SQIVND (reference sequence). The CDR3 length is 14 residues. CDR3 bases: TGTGCCAGTAGTATTACCGGGACTGAGAATGGCTACACCTTC. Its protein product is CASSITGTENGYTF. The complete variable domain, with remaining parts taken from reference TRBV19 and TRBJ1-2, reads DGGITQSPKYLFRKEGQNVTLSCEQNLNHDAMYWYRQDPGQGLRLIYYSQIVNDFQKGDIAEGYSVSREKKESFPLTVTSAQKNPTAFYLCASSITGTENGYTFGSGTRLTVV.

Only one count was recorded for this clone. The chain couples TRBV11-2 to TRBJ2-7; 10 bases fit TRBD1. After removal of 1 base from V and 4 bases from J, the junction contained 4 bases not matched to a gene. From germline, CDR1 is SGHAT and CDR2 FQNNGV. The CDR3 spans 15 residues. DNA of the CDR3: TGTGCCAGCAGCTTAGGGGACAGGGGTGGATACGAGCAGTACTTC. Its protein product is CASSLGDRGGYEQYF.

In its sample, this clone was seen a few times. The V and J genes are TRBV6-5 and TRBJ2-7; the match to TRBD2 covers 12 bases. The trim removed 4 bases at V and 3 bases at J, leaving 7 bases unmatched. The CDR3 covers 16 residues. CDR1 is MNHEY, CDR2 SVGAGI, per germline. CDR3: CASSSPRTSGNYEQYF. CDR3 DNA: TGTGCCAGCAGTTCCCCGCGGACTAGCGGGAACTACGAGCAGTACTTC.

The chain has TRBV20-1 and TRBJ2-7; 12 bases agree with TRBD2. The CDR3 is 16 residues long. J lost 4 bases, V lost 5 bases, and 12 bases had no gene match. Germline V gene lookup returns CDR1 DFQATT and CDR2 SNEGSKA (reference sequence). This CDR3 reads CSAPSTRLAGGYEQYF. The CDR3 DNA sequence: TGCAGTGCTCCCTCAACGCGCCTAGCGGGAGGGTACGAGCAGTACTTC.

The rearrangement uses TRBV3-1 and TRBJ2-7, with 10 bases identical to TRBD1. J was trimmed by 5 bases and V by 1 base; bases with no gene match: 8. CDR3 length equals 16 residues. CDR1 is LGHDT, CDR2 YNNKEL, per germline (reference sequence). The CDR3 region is CASSQGSTGGGDEQYF. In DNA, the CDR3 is TGTGCCAGCAGCCAAGGATCGACAGGGGGCGGAGACGAGCAGTACTTC.

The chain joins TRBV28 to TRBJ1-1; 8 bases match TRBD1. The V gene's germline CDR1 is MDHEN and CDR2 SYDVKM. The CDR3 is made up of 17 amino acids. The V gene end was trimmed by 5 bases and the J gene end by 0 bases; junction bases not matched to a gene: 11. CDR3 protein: CASSLGQVRGMNTEAFF. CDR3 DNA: TGTGCCAGCAGTCTGGGACAGGTCAGGGGTATGAACACTGAAGCTTTCTTT. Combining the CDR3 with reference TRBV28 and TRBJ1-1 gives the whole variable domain DVKVTQSSRYLVKRTGEKVFLECVQDMDHENMFWYRQDPGLGLRLIYFSYDVKMKEKGDIPEGYSVSREKKERFSLILESASTNQTSMYLCASSLGQVRGMNTEAFFGQGTRLTVV.

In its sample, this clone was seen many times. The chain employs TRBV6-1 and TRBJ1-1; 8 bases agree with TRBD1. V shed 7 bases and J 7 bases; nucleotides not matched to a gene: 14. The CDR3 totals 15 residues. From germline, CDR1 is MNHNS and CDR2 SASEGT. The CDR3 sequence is CASIPPGGSGLEAFF. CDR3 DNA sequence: TGTGCCAGCATTCCCCCAGGGGGCTCAGGCCTTGAAGCTTTCTTT.

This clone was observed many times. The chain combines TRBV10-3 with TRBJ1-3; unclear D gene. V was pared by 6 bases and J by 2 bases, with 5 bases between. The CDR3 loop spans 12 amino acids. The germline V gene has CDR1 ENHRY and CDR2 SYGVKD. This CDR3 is CAIRTTGNTIYF. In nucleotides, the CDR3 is TGTGCCATCAGAACAACTGGAAACACCATATATTTT.

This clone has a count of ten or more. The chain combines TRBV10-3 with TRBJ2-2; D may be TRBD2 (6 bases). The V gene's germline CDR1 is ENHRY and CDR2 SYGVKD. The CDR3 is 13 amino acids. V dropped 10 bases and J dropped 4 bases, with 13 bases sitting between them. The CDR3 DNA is TGTGCCACTCGAGGGGAGGTCACCGGGGAGCTGTTTTTT. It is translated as CATRGEVTGELFF.

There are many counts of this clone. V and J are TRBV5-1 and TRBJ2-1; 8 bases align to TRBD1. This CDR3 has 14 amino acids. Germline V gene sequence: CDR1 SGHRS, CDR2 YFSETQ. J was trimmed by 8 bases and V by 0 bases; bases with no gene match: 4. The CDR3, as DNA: TGCGCCAGCAGCTTGGCCGACAGGGGCCATGAGCAGTTCTTC. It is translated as CASSLADRGHEQFF.

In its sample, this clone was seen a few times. CDR3 bases: TGTGCCAGCAGTCCGGACAGGGTCCAAGAGACCCAGTACTTC. Its translation: CASSPDRVQETQYF. The chain uses TRBV12-3 or TRBV12-4 and TRBJ2-5; TRBD1 aligns across 8 bases. The CDR3 totals 14 residues. V was pared by 5 bases and J by 1 base, with 3 bases of the junction left unmatched.

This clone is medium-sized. CDR3 in amino acids: CASSSGGEQYF. CDR3 nucleotides: TGTGCCAGCAGCTCAGGAGGCGAGCAGTACTTC. The chain recombines TRBV7-6 with TRBJ2-7; weak D call: TRBD2 (5 bases). V dropped 4 bases and J dropped 6 bases, with 7 bases sitting between them. Germline assignment: CDR1 SGHVS and CDR2 FNYEAQ. The CDR3 has 11 amino acids.

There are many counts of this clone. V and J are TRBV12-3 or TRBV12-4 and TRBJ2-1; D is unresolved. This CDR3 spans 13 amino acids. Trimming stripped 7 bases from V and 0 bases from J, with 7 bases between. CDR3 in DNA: TGTGCCAGCATGACGAGCTCCTACAATGAGCAGTTCTTC. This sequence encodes CASMTSSYNEQFF.